Sequencing of this T cell receptor beta chain was carried out in a study of CD8+ T cells in alopecia areata. Sampling of alopecia areata patients yielded lesional scalp punch biopsies as well as peripheral blood. Sequencing templates came from extracted RNA that was reverse transcribed into cDNA. Some clones are missing from TCRdb's copy, which holds only in-frame ones; the method was immunoSEQ multiplex PCR. The table has about 15,000 clones, more than 45% seen once. Study-level findings and limits: When scalp samples are sequenced, resident alphabeta T cells of normal skin are also captured.

CDR1 is SNHLY and CDR2 is FYNNEI in the germline V gene. Germline trimming cut 6 bases from V and 2 bases from J; bases unmatched to any gene: 7. CDR3 length equals 14 residues. A remark on this clone: The target antigen is unknown.

The sequence derives from a human donor with alopecia areata. The specimen sequenced was skin. V is TRBV2 and J is TRBJ2-7, with 7 bases aligning to TRBD2. CDR3 sequence: CASRERDFTYEQYF. Written as DNA, the CDR3 is TGTGCCAGCAGAGAGCGGGATTTCACCTACGAGCAGTACTTC.